The 8 T cell receptor beta chains listed next were all sequenced from one sample in a study of shared clonotypes between healthy human individuals. Terminally differentiated effector memory CD45RA+ cells were left out of the naive CD8 fraction, which was CD45RO-negative and positively selected for CCR7. The assay was immunoSEQ multiplex PCR, and TCRdb's table has in-frame clones only and misses some. This table holds some 2,100,000 clones, about 92% found once. The sample taken for sequencing was naive CD8+ T cells from PBMCs. The receptors were sampled from a man between 18 and 29 years old in good health. Some clones in this sample may be carry-over from other donors' samples.

This clone was seen more than once but under ten times. The gene calls are TRBV27 and TRBJ1-1, with TRBD1 as a possible D gene (6 bases). The CDR3 totals 13 residues. The V end was cut by 6 bases, the J end by 0 bases, with 8 bases between. In germline, CDR1 is MNHEY, CDR2 SMNVEV (reference sequence). The CDR3 sequence: CASRDSLNTEAFF. The CDR3 nucleotides read TGTGCCAGCAGGGACAGCCTGAACACTGAAGCTTTCTTT.

The chain couples TRBV28 to TRBJ1-5; the D is unclear. The CDR3 is made up of 15 amino acids. Trimming removed 6 bases at V and 1 base at J, with 13 bases between. Germline-derived CDR1 and CDR2 are MDHEN and SYDVKM. CDR3 DNA sequence: TGTGCCAGCAGACCAAGGGTGGGGAGCAATCAGCCCCAGCATTTT. Encoded protein: CASRPRVGSNQPQHF. Based on the CDR3 plus reference TRBV28 and TRBJ1-5, the full variable domain is DVKVTQSSRYLVKRTGEKVFLECVQDMDHENMFWYRQDPGLGLRLIYFSYDVKMKEKGDIPEGYSVSREKKERFSLILESASTNQTSMYLCASRPRVGSNQPQHFGDGTRLSIL.

A single count supports this clone. This sample includes further DNA sequences coding for the same CDR3. This chain links TRBV27 with TRBJ2-7; no firm D call. The germline CDR1 and CDR2 sequences are MNHEY and SMNVEV (reference sequence). Trimming stripped 2 bases from V and 2 bases from J, with 10 bases between. The CDR3 sequence is 14 residues long. CDR3 in DNA: TGTGCCAGCAGTTTACGGGCCGGCACCTACGAGCAGTACTTC. Translating gives CASSLRAGTYEQYF.

The J gene is TRBJ2-1, the V gene TRBV11-3, with a weak D call TRBD2 (6 bases). V shed 3 bases and J shed 8 bases, with 17 bases lying between them. This CDR3 has 15 amino acids. The germline gives CDR1 SGHNT, CDR2 YENEEA. CDR3 nucleotide sequence: TGTGCCAGCAGCTTGGAGGGCCCTCCGAGCGATGAGCAGTTCTTC. Amino acids: CASSLEGPPSDEQFF.

This chain links TRBV7-2 with TRBJ2-5; 13 bases align to TRBD2. There are 16 residues in the CDR3. Germline trimming cut 4 bases from V and 4 bases from J; bases unmatched to any gene: 6. CDR1 is SGHTA, CDR2 FQGNSA, per germline. CDR3 nucleotides: TGTGCCAGCAGCTGGGGGACTAGCGGGATCGGAGAGACCCAGTACTTC. Its translation: CASSWGTSGIGETQYF.

The chain is built from TRBV2 and TRBJ1-5; no definite D call. Germline assignment: CDR1 SNHLY and CDR2 FYNNEI. The CDR3 extends over 15 amino acids. V lost 2 bases, J lost 3 bases, and 11 bases lay in between. Written as DNA, the CDR3 is TGTGCCAGCAGTGAACTAGGGATCGACAATCAGCCCCAGCATTTT. Protein sequence: CASSELGIDNQPQHF.

This chain links TRBV25-1 with TRBJ2-3; 8 bases match TRBD2. J gave up 5 bases and V 5 bases, and 6 bases lay outside the gene matches. Germline V gene sequence: CDR1 MGHDK, CDR2 SYGVNS. The CDR3 loop spans 14 amino acids. CDR3 sequence reads: CASSRLARGDTQYF. CDR3 in DNA: TGTGCCAGCAGTAGACTAGCGCGGGGAGATACGCAGTATTTT.

The J gene is TRBJ1-1, the V gene TRBV5-1, with no clear D. V was cut by 5 bases and J by 0 bases, with 5 bases left in between. CDR1 and CDR2 from the germline V gene are SGHRS and YFSETQ. The CDR3 has 12 residues. For the CDR3, the DNA is TGCGCCAGCAGTATGGTGAACACTGAAGCTTTCTTT. This sequence encodes CASSMVNTEAFF.